Below, one T cell receptor (beta chain) is given with its context. What it binds is unknown. The DNA ends 3 residues before the CDR3 does, and the rest of the CDR3 is filled in from the germline J gene. Sequencing used immunoSEQ multiplex PCR; TCRdb keeps in-frame clones, though not all of them. There are around 19,000 clones in the sample, none observed a single time. This CDR3 comprises 14 residues. V lost 4 bases to trimming and J lost 5 bases; unmatched junction nucleotides: 6. Per the germline V gene, CDR1 is LNHDA and CDR2 is SQIVND (reference sequence). This sample is part of a study of T cell clonality in common variable immunodeficiency. Study-wide results and limits: Common variable immunodeficiency TCR beta sequences reportedly had fewer deletions and N-nucleotide insertions.

CVID subjects were around 16 female and 29 male, aged roughly 8 to 65. Sequencing used peripheral blood mononuclear cells. The rearrangement links TRBV19 to TRBJ2-5; 8 bases are a match to TRBD1. The sequence was obtained from a human donor with common variable immunodeficiency. CDR3 bases read: TGTGCCAGTAGTAAAGGACAGGGTTTCGAGACC. Translating gives CASSKGQGFET. The complete CDR3 protein is CASSKGQGFETQYF. The variable domain in full, with the rest retrieved from reference TRBV19 and TRBJ2-5, is DGGITQSPKYLFRKEGQNVTLSCEQNLNHDAMYWYRQDPGQGLRLIYYSQIVNDFQKGDIAEGYSVSREKKESFPLTVTSAQKNPTAFYLCASSKGQGFETQYFGPGTRLLVL.